These 17 T cell receptor beta chains were all obtained from the same sample, sequenced in a study of graft-versus-host responses after intestinal transplantation. Method: immunoSEQ multiplex PCR; TCRdb's copy keeps in-frame clones and lacks some. The sample has about 120,000 clones; about 95% are singletons. Antigens of these TCRs are unknown. The sequences come from unstimulated CD8+ T cells sorted from spleen or lymph node cells, collected before intestinal transplant. These receptors were collected from a human donor who received an intestinal transplant.

The chain carries TRBV7-9 and TRBJ2-7; TRBD1 agrees at 10 bases. V dropped 5 bases and J dropped 3; count of bases not matched to a gene: 7. Germline V lookup: CDR1 SEHNR, CDR2 FQNEAQ (reference sequence). The CDR3 is 15 amino acids. This CDR3 reads CASSAPTGGVYEQYF. CDR3 nucleotide sequence: TGTGCCAGCAGCGCACCGACAGGGGGCGTCTACGAGCAGTACTTC.

This chain links TRBV7-8 with TRBJ1-4, with a tentative D call TRBD1 (5 bases). Germline V lookup: CDR1 SGHVS, CDR2 FQNEAQ. The CDR3 is made up of 18 amino acids. Trimming took off 1 base at V and 8 bases at J, with 23 bases between the two ends. For the CDR3, the DNA is TGTGCCAGCAGCTTAGTACTCCCCCCCAGGGCCGGGGGGGAAAAACTGTTTTTT. This encodes CASSLVLPPRAGGEKLFF.

V is TRBV4-1 and J is TRBJ2-7; TRBD2 might be the D (5 bases). V was shortened by 0 bases and J by 7 bases, with 13 bases between the two germline ends. CDR1 and CDR2 from the germline V gene are MGHRA and YSYEKL. The CDR3 runs 14 residues. The CDR3, as DNA: TGCGCCAGCAGCCAAGATCCCGGGGAGAAAGAGCAGTACTTC. Its translation is CASSQDPGEKEQYF.

This sequence joins TRBV28 and TRBJ2-7, with TRBD2 as a possible D gene (6 bases). From germline, CDR1 is MDHEN and CDR2 SYDVKM. Trimming removed 6 bases at V and 3 bases at J, with 15 bases between. CDR3 length: 14 amino acids. The CDR3 bases are TGTGCCAGCAGACTAGCCCCGGGCGGCTACGAGCAGTACTTC. It encodes CASRLAPGGYEQYF.

This chain links TRBV7-8 with TRBJ2-3, with D uncertain. The V gene's germline CDR1 is SGHVS and CDR2 FQNEAQ. The CDR3 is made up of 12 amino acids. V was pared by 5 bases and J by 3 bases, with 6 bases between. The CDR3 here is CASSPQTDTQYF. The CDR3 DNA follows: TGTGCCAGCAGCCCCCAGACAGATACGCAGTATTTT.

This clone was detected once. The CDR3 DNA reads TGTGCCAGCAGTTCCAGTCGGGAAACCTCCTACGAGCAGTACTTC. This codes for CASSSSRETSYEQYF. The chain combines TRBV28 with TRBJ2-7, with D maybe TRBD2 (5 bases). Germline V lookup: CDR1 MDHEN, CDR2 SYDVKM. The CDR3 totals 15 residues. V shed 4 bases and J shed 0 bases, with 13 bases lying between them. Complete variable domain (other parts from reference TRBV28 and TRBJ2-7): DVKVTQSSRYLVKRTGEKVFLECVQDMDHENMFWYRQDPGLGLRLIYFSYDVKMKEKGDIPEGYSVSREKKERFSLILESASTNQTSMYLCASSSSRETSYEQYFGPGTRLTVT.

This rearrangement joins TRBV27 to TRBJ1-2; TRBD1 matches at 7 bases. The junction had 7 bases not matched to a gene; V was cut back by 4 bases and J by 8 bases. This CDR3 is built from 13 residues. The germline CDR1 and CDR2 sequences are MNHEY and SMNVEV (reference sequence). The CDR3 coding sequence is TGTGCCAGCAGTTCATACAGGGGTAGGGGCTACACCTTC. Amino acid sequence: CASSSYRGRGYTF.

The rearrangement links TRBV4-1 to TRBJ2-7, with 7 bases aligning to TRBD1. CDR1 and CDR2 (germline): MGHRA, YSYEKL. V shed 4 bases and J 3 bases; nucleotides not matched to a gene: 9. CDR3 length equals 15 residues. This CDR3 reads CASSPRTGSDYEQYF. The CDR3 DNA reads TGCGCCAGCAGCCCCCGGACAGGCTCAGACTACGAGCAGTACTTC.

The chain carries TRBV29-1 and TRBJ2-5; 9 bases are shared with TRBD2. This CDR3 has 15 amino acids. In germline, CDR1 is SQVTM, CDR2 ANQGSEA. CDR3 DNA sequence: TGCACCCTGAGGTTGAGCGGGAGGAATCGAGAGACCCAGTACTTC. It codes for CTLRLSGRNRETQYF. Supplemented by reference TRBV29-1 and TRBJ2-5, the full variable domain reads SAVISQKPSRDICQRGTSLTIQCQVDSQVTMMFWYRQQPGQSLTLIATANQGSEATYESGFVIDKFPISRPNLTFSTLTVSNMSPEDSSIYLCTLRLSGRNRETQYFGPGTRLLVL.

The chain carries TRBV29-1 and TRBJ2-5, with 9 bases lining up with TRBD1. This CDR3 is built from 12 residues. J was trimmed by 5 bases and V by 7 bases; bases with no gene match: 5. Germline values: CDR1 SQVTM, CDR2 ANQGSEA. CDR3 protein: CSANRGLETQYF. The DNA of the CDR3 is TGCAGCGCCAACAGGGGGCTGGAGACCCAGTACTTC.

The chain links TRBV7-3 to TRBJ2-1; 11 bases align to TRBD1. In germline, CDR1 is SGHTA, CDR2 FQGTGA. The CDR3 covers 17 residues. The V segment lost 2 bases and the J segment 5 bases; nucleotides outside the gene matches: 8. CDR3 DNA: TGTGCCAGCAGCTTAGTCCGGGGACAGGGGGTGGACAATGAGCAGTTCTTC. It codes for CASSLVRGQGVDNEQFF.

CDR3 in amino acids: CASSLGDAGGANGYTF. CDR3 nucleotides: TGTGCCAGCAGCTTGGGGGACGCAGGGGGCGCAAATGGCTACACCTTC. The chain carries TRBV5-4 and TRBJ1-2, with 8 bases that match TRBD1. Losses at the gene ends were 0 bases for V and 6 bases for J; bases not matched to a gene: 10. Germline CDR1 SGHNT, CDR2 YYREEE (reference sequence). This CDR3 has 16 amino acids. Looking up the rest from reference TRBV5-4 and TRBJ1-2 gives the full variable domain: ETGVTQSPTHLIKTRGQQVTLRCSSQSGHNTVSWYQQALGQGPQFIFQYYREEENGRGNFPPRFSGLQFPNYSSELNVNALELDDSALYLCASSLGDAGGANGYTFGSGTRLTVV.

This chain links TRBV9 with TRBJ2-4, with TRBD1 matching over 11 bases. The CDR3 is 16 amino acids. After removal of 2 bases from V and 6 bases from J, the junction contained 7 bases not matched to a gene. The germline V gene has CDR1 SGDLS and CDR2 YYNGEE. The CDR3 loop reads CASSVESGTGGNIQYF. The CDR3 DNA is TGTGCCAGCAGCGTCGAGTCCGGGACAGGGGGAAACATTCAGTACTTC. Together with reference TRBV9 and TRBJ2-4, the CDR3 gives the full variable domain: DSGVTQTPKHLITATGQRVTLRCSPRSGDLSVYWYQQSLDQGLQFLIQYYNGEERAKGNILERFSAQQFPDLHSELNLSSLELGDSALYFCASSVESGTGGNIQYFGAGTRLSVL.

The CDR3 bases are TGCGCCAGCAGCCCTCCGGACAGTATAACTGAAGCTTTCTTT. Translated: CASSPPDSITEAFF. The chain is built from TRBV5-1 and TRBJ1-1; D may be TRBD1 (6 bases). Per germline, CDR1 SGHRS and CDR2 YFSETQ. The CDR3 consists of 14 residues. V was trimmed by 4 bases and J by 5 bases, leaving 15 bases between them. Using reference TRBV5-1 and TRBJ1-1 for the parts outside the CDR3, the full variable domain is KAGVTQTPRYLIKTRGQQVTLSCSPISGHRSVSWYQQTPGQGLQFLFEYFSETQRNKGNFPGRFSGRQFSNSRSEMNVSTLELGDSALYLCASSPPDSITEAFFGQGTRLTVV.

V usage is TRBV2 and J usage is TRBJ2-5; 8 positions agree with TRBD1. The J call may be mistaken, given a closer DNA end match to TRBJ2-7. Germline V CDR1 and CDR2: SNHLY, FYNNEI. The CDR3 is 12 residues long. DNA for the CDR3: TGTGCCAGCACTACAGGGGGCTACGAGCAGTACTTC. This translates into CASTTGGYEQYF.

The chain joins TRBV7-2 to TRBJ2-7; tentatively, D is TRBD2 (6 bases). The germline V and J ends were trimmed by 4 bases and 1 base, with 11 bases remaining between them. The length of the CDR3 is 14 residues. CDR1 and CDR2 (germline): SGHTA, FQGNSA. Here the CDR3 DNA reads TGTGCCAGCAGCTCTCTAGCGTTATCCTACGAGCAGTACTTC. Protein sequence: CASSSLALSYEQYF.

The gene calls are TRBV27 and TRBJ2-2; D ambiguous. CDR3 length: 15 residues. V lost 3 bases and J lost 0, with 8 bases in between. From germline, CDR1 is MNHEY and CDR2 SMNVEV (reference sequence). CDR3 bases: TGTGCCAGCAGTTTGGTGCGGACGAACACCGGGGAGCTGTTTTTT. As protein: CASSLVRTNTGELFF.